The rows below give T cell receptor beta chains drawn from one sample of a study of blood T cell repertoires in COVID-19. Clones were sequenced by immunoSEQ multiplex PCR, and TCRdb holds only the in-frame ones, with some missing. The sample has over 400,000 clones, 70% to 90% seen once. Sequencing input: peripheral blood. The receptors shown here come from a woman younger than 45 with active or convalescent COVID-19. Both conserved end residues are part of each CDR3. Expanded clones are given a class, and other clones once, few, many or no size at all.

j_gene	v_gene	abundance	CDR3aa
TRBJ1-1	TRBV19	-	CASSHGTSDTEAFF
TRBJ2-7	TRBV11-2	-	CASSLDLGQRTYEQYF
TRBJ2-3	TRBV6-1	-	CASSEGSGGQDTQYF
TRBJ2-7	TRBV6-5	-	CASSPTGGAYEQYF
TRBJ2-3	TRBV5-1	-	CASRRITGVADTQYF
TRBJ2-5	TRBV2	-	CASSAPSGRAQETQYF
TRBJ2-3	TRBV10-1	-	CASSRAGGDTQYF
TRBJ1-2	TRBV5-6	-	CASSPSGRGHYGYTF
TRBJ2-3	TRBV7-4	-	CASSLGGQSSTDTQYF
TRBJ1-1	TRBV30	-	CAWSAYDSPNTEAFF
TRBJ1-2	TRBV5-1	-	CASSLGGDFSYGYTF
TRBJ2-3	TRBV7-2	-	CASSLVAGTDTQYF
TRBJ1-1	TRBV5-1	-	CASSPGDRDNTEAFF
TRBJ2-4	TRBV13	-	CASTLSVGTRAKNIQYF
TRBJ1-1	TRBV7-9	few	CASSLALEGEAFF
TRBJ1-2	TRBV7-9	few	CASSIGTGEAYGYTF
TRBJ2-5	TRBV3-1/TRBV3-2	-	CASSQVGSGGAGETQYF
TRBJ2-1	TRBV24-1	once	CATSDLMWRETSNEQFF
TRBJ1-1	TRBV5-1	once	CASSSYGQKNTEAFF
TRBJ2-3	TRBV27	-	CASSTGSGDTQYF
TRBJ2-5	TRBV4-1	-	CASSQEPRQQETQYF
TRBJ1-1	TRBV2	-	CASRVRVMNTEAFF
TRBJ1-1	TRBV11-3	-	CASSLGATEAFF
TRBJ2-1	TRBV6-1	-	CASSDFAGGGNEQFF
TRBJ1-2	TRBV11-2	-	CASSLSQGEVGYTF
TRBJ2-2	TRBV27	-	CASSFGKNTGELFF
TRBJ1-2	TRBV6-6	-	CASRYTGTGDRYGYTF
TRBJ2-7	TRBV6-5	-	CASSMGTVEQYF
TRBJ1-1	TRBV3-1/TRBV3-2	once	CASSQKTGSEAFF
TRBJ1-2	TRBV7-9	once	CASRNLNLQGHGYTF
TRBJ1-1	TRBV2	few	CASIPGYTEAFF
TRBJ2-7	TRBV3-1/TRBV3-2	once	CASSQAPLAGVYEQYF
TRBJ2-2	TRBV10-2	-	CASKREGSGTGELFF
TRBJ2-5	TRBV7-7	-	CASSRTGNSRETQYF
TRBJ2-1	TRBV3-1/TRBV3-2	once	CASSQEPRASGDNEQFF
TRBJ1-1	TRBV5-8	-	CASSLGQGWNTEAFF
TRBJ2-3	TRBV19	-	CASRTSGGIADTQYF
TRBJ1-6	TRBV6-1	-	CASSERGIRYNSPLHF
TRBJ2-7	TRBV23-1	-	CASSLVCALEQYF
TRBJ2-4	TRBV4-1	few	CASSQPIIRTGLAKNIQYF
TRBJ2-1	TRBV29-1	-	CSVETGGSYNEQFF
TRBJ2-7	TRBV19	-	CASRASLYEQYF
TRBJ2-7	TRBV27	few	CASSFEGGSYEQYF